Shown below are 14 T cell receptor beta chains from a single sample sequenced in a study of cytomegalovirus exposure and HLA in healthy donors. The PCR was carried out with 60 Vbeta primers and 13 Jbeta primers. Measured with immunoSEQ multiplex PCR; TCRdb has only the in-frame clones, and not every one. This sample has some 140,000 clones, with 70% to 90% found just once. Material: PBMCs. The source of these receptors is a man aged 40-49 years in good health and CMV-seronegative.

This clone was observed a handful of times. The rearrangement joins TRBV2 to TRBJ2-7; D is uncertain. Germline CDR1 and CDR2: SNHLY and FYNNEI. V gave up 6 bases and J gave up 2 bases, with 14 bases separating them. The CDR3 loop spans 14 amino acids. The CDR3 loop reads CASRLLDGAYEQYF. In nucleotides, the CDR3 is TGTGCCAGCAGGCTCCTTGACGGAGCCTACGAGCAGTACTTC.

The CDR3 spells CASSLAGGPTYEQYF. Written as DNA, the CDR3 is TGCGCCAGCAGCTTGGCGGGGGGGCCCACCTACGAGCAGTACTTC. The J gene is TRBJ2-7, the V gene TRBV5-1; 8 bases are shared with TRBD2. The germline CDR1 and CDR2 sequences are SGHRS and YFSETQ. The trim removed 0 bases at V and 2 bases at J, leaving 4 bases unmatched. This CDR3 is 15 amino acids long.

The V and J genes are TRBV6-5 and TRBJ2-7, with unresolved D. Germline values: CDR1 MNHEY, CDR2 SVGAGI. This CDR3 is 13 amino acids long. Trimming removed 8 bases from V and 1 base from J, with 12 bases in between. CDR3 in DNA: TGTGCCAGCGCACTCGTAGAATCCTACGAGCAGTACTTC. Its translation: CASALVESYEQYF.

This clone was seen more than once but under ten times. The chain is built from TRBV11-1 and TRBJ2-1; 8 bases are a match to TRBD2. V lost 5 bases and J lost 5; bases outside the gene matches: 11. Germline V lookup: CDR1 SGHAT, CDR2 FQDESV (reference sequence). This CDR3 has 16 amino acids. CDR3 coding DNA: TGTGCCAGCAGCGGTTCGGGACTAGTGGTGCACAATGAGCAGTTCTTC. This sequence encodes CASSGSGLVVHNEQFF.

This sequence joins TRBV14 and TRBJ2-1, with 8 bases lining up with TRBD1. CDR1 is SGHDN, CDR2 FVKESK, per germline. This CDR3 is built from 15 residues. J gave up 8 bases and V 0 bases, and 6 bases lay outside the gene matches. The CDR3, as DNA: TGTGCCAGCAGCCAAGACAGGGGGCGCTGGGATGAGCAGTTCTTC. Its translation: CASSQDRGRWDEQFF.

The chain is built from TRBV19 and TRBJ1-2; D might be TRBD1 (6 bases). The V gene's germline CDR1 is LNHDA and CDR2 SQIVND (reference sequence). The CDR3 spans 16 residues. V lost 5 bases and J lost 1, with 17 bases in between. The CDR3 DNA is TGTGCCAGTAGTTCACCACAGGGAGCCTTTAACTATGGCTACACCTTC. It encodes CASSSPQGAFNYGYTF. The variable domain in full, with the rest retrieved from reference TRBV19 and TRBJ1-2, is DGGITQSPKYLFRKEGQNVTLSCEQNLNHDAMYWYRQDPGQGLRLIYYSQIVNDFQKGDIAEGYSVSREKKESFPLTVTSAQKNPTAFYLCASSSPQGAFNYGYTFGSGTRLTVV.

The rearrangement uses TRBV5-1 and TRBJ1-3; D is ambiguous. Germline V gives CDR1 SGHRS, CDR2 YFSETQ. Trimming stripped 4 bases from V and 0 bases from J, with 8 bases between. The CDR3 is made up of 14 amino acids. CDR3 nucleotide sequence: TGCGCCAGCAGCCAGAGGGACTCTGGAAACACCATATATTTT. This sequence encodes CASSQRDSGNTIYF.

The J gene is TRBJ2-5, the V gene TRBV7-9, with 9 bases aligning to TRBD1. Germline assignment: CDR1 SEHNR and CDR2 FQNEAQ (reference sequence). This CDR3 spans 15 amino acids. V was clipped by 5 bases and J by 4 bases; unmatched bases: 8. CDR3 sequence (DNA): TGTGCCAGCAGCCTAGGGACAGGGAGTGGAGAGACCCAGTACTTC. Its translation: CASSLGTGSGETQYF.

The V and J genes are TRBV7-9 and TRBJ1-3; D unclear. CDR3 size: 15 residues. The V gene lost 5 bases and the J gene lost 8 bases, with 19 bases spanning the gap. The germline V gene encodes CDR1 SEHNR and CDR2 FQNEAQ (reference sequence). The CDR3 loop reads CASSRNREFGDTIYF. The DNA for the CDR3 is TGTGCCAGCAGCCGGAATCGGGAGTTCGGGGACACCATATATTTT.

This sequence joins TRBV5-4 and TRBJ2-5, with 10 bases that match TRBD2. The germline V gene encodes CDR1 SGHNT and CDR2 YYREEE (reference sequence). This CDR3 contains 15 residues. V gave up 2 bases and J gave up 2 bases; unmatched junction bases: 3. The CDR3 region has the DNA TGTGCCAGCAGCTTAGCGGGGGGGCATCAAGAGACCCAGTACTTC. It translates to CASSLAGGHQETQYF.

This chain connects TRBV5-1 to TRBJ2-1, with 10 bases that match TRBD1. The CDR3 is 15 amino acids. With 4 bases clipped from V and 4 bases from J, the junction kept 5 bases outside the gene matches. Germline values: CDR1 SGHRS, CDR2 YFSETQ. CDR3 amino acids: CASSQGQGNYNEQFF. The CDR3 DNA is TGCGCCAGCAGCCAGGGACAGGGGAATTACAATGAGCAGTTCTTC.

Details on this clone: The junction and the germline gene differ at one end; a read error may be behind it. The chain is built from TRBV7-7 and TRBJ2-7, with 9 positions matching TRBD1. CDR1 and CDR2 from the germline V gene are SSHAT and FNYEAQ (reference sequence). The CDR3 is made up of 13 amino acids. CDR3 DNA: TGTGCTAGCAGCCGGGACAGGGCTGGCGAGCAGTACTTC. It encodes CASSRDRAGEQYF.

This sequence joins TRBV28 and TRBJ2-3; a weak D match, TRBD1 (5 bases). The CDR3 length is 13 residues. Deletions cut 3 bases from V and 7 bases from J, with 11 bases between. The germline CDR1 and CDR2 sequences are MDHEN and SYDVKM. The CDR3, as DNA: TGTGCCAGCAGTTTGGGGCACAGTAATACGCAGTATTTT. Its translation is CASSLGHSNTQYF.

The V and J genes are TRBV5-1 and TRBJ2-3; 8 bases agree with TRBD2. The germline CDR1 and CDR2 sequences are SGHRS and YFSETQ. The CDR3 is made up of 17 amino acids. After removal of 4 bases from V and 6 bases from J, the junction contained 16 bases not matched to a gene. The chain's CDR3 is CASSGGTRLLVVDTQYF. The DNA for the CDR3 is TGCGCCAGCAGCGGGGGGACTAGATTGCTTGTTGTGGATACGCAGTATTTT.